This passage covers 5 T cell receptor beta chains from one sample sequenced in a study of beta chain features in type 1 diabetes. Reverse transcription of all isolated RNA meant that expressed TCRB transcripts were sequenced. The protocol was immunoSEQ multiplex PCR, while the TCRdb copy is restricted to in-frame clones and leaves out a portion. The sample contains hundreds of thousands of clones, roughly a sixth of which appear only once. Sequenced material: naive CD4+ T cells from blood. The receptor set was obtained from a man younger than 35 in good health.

V and J are TRBV2 and TRBJ2-1; 9 nucleotides agree with TRBD2. V shed 5 bases and J 0 bases; nucleotides not matched to a gene: 5. The CDR3 spans 16 residues. Germline CDR1 reads SNHLY; CDR2 reads FYNNEI. The CDR3 protein is CASSLDSGSSYNEQFF. Here the CDR3 DNA reads TGTGCCAGCAGTCTTGATAGCGGGAGCTCCTACAATGAGCAGTTCTTC. The full variable domain, with the rest looked up from reference TRBV2 and TRBJ2-1, is EPEVTQTPSHQVTQMGQEVILRCVPISNHLYFYWYRQILGQKVEFLVSFYNNEISEKSEIFDDQFSVERPDGSNFTLKIRSTKLEDSAMYFCASSLDSGSSYNEQFFGPGTRLTVL.

This clone was counted a few times. The V call is TRBV6-5, the J call TRBJ1-2; no clear D. Per the germline V gene, CDR1 is MNHEY and CDR2 is SVGAGI. CDR3 length equals 13 residues. V dropped 0 bases and J dropped 3 bases, with 5 bases sitting between them. This CDR3 reads CASSYSIHYGYTF. CDR3 DNA: TGTGCCAGCAGTTACTCAATTCACTATGGCTACACCTTC.

The chain links TRBV2 to TRBJ1-3; D unresolved. V shed 6 bases and J shed 7 bases, with 7 bases lying between them. CDR3 length: 11 residues. Germline V gene data show CDR1 as SNHLY and CDR2 as FYNNEI. CDR3 residues: CASRNRNTIYF. CDR3 nucleotides: TGTGCCAGCAGGAACCGGAACACCATATATTTT. Full variable domain (remainder filled in from reference TRBV2 and TRBJ1-3): EPEVTQTPSHQVTQMGQEVILRCVPISNHLYFYWYRQILGQKVEFLVSFYNNEISEKSEIFDDQFSVERPDGSNFTLKIRSTKLEDSAMYFCASRNRNTIYFGEGSWLTVV.

This clone was picked up a small number of times. This chain connects TRBV7-9 to TRBJ1-6; TRBD1 agrees at 9 bases. V was pared by 4 bases and J by 8 bases, with 3 bases of the junction left unmatched. The CDR3 covers 14 residues. Germline CDR1 is SEHNR and CDR2 is FQNEAQ (reference sequence). The CDR3 sequence is CASSSDRGYSPLHF. The CDR3, as DNA: TGTGCCAGCAGCTCGGACAGGGGTTATTCACCCCTCCACTTT.

The chain has TRBV5-4 and TRBJ2-7, with 7 bases identical to TRBD2. This CDR3 comprises 17 residues. Germline V CDR1 and CDR2: SGHNT, YYREEE (reference sequence). J gave up 2 bases and V 3 bases, and 14 bases lay outside the gene matches. Here the CDR3 DNA reads TGTGCCAGCAGCTCGGGGTCGTTGCGGGGGATCACCTACGAGCAGTACTTC. This encodes CASSSGSLRGITYEQYF.